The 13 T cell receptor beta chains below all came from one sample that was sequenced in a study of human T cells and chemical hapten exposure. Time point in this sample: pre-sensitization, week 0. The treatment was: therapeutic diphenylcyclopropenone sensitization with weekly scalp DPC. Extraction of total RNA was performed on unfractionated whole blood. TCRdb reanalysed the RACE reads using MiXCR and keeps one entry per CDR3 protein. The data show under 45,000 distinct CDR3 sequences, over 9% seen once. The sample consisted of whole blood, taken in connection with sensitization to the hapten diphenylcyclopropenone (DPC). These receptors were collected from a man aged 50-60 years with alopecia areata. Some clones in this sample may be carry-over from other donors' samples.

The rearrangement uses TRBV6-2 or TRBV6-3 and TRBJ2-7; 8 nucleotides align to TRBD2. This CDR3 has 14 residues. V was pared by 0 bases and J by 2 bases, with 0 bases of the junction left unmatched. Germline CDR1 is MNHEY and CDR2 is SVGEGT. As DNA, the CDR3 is TGTGCCAGCAGTTACTCGACTAGCGCCTACGAGCAGTACTTC. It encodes CASSYSTSAYEQYF.

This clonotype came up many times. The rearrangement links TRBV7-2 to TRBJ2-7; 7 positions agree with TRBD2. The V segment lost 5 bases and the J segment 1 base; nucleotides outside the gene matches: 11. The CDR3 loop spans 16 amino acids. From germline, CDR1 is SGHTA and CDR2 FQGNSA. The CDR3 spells CASSLHPASGSYEQYF. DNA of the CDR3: TGTGCCAGCAGCCTCCATCCGGCTAGCGGATCCTACGAGCAGTACTTC.

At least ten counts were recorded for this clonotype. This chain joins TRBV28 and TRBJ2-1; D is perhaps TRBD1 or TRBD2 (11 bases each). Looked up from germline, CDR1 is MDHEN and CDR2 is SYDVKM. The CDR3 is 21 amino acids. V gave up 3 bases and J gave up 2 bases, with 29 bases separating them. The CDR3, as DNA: TGTGCCAGCAGTTTCCCGGGACAGGGGGGGTCGACTAGCGGGACCTACAATGAGCAGTTCTTC. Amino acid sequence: CASSFPGQGGSTSGTYNEQFF.

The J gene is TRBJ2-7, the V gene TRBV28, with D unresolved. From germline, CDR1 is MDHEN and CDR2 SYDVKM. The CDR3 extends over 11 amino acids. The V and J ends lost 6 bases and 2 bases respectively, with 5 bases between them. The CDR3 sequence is CASRSTYEQYF. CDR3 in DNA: TGTGCCAGCAGATCTACCTACGAGCAGTACTTC.

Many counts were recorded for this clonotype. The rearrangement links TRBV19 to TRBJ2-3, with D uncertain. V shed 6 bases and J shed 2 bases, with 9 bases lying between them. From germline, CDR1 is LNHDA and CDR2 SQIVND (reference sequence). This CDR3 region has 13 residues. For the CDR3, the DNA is TGTGCCAGTAGACCAACCTTCACAGATACGCAGTATTTT. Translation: CASRPTFTDTQYF.

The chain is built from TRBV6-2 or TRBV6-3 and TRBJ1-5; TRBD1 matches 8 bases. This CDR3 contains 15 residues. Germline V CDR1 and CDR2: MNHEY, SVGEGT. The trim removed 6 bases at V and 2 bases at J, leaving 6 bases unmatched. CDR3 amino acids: CASRTGGAGNQPQHF. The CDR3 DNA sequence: TGTGCCAGCAGAACAGGGGGTGCTGGCAATCAGCCCCAGCATTTT.

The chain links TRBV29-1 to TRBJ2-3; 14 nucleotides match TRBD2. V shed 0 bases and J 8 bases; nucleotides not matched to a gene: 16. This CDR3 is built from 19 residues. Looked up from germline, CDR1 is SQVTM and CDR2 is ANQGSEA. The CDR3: CSVEENMLPGTSGRRTQYF. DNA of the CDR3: TGCAGCGTTGAAGAAAACATGTTACCCGGGACTAGCGGGAGACGTACGCAGTATTTT.

CDR3 loop: CASNEGGPGDTQYF. The CDR3 coding sequence is TGTGCCAGCAATGAGGGAGGGCCTGGAGATACGCAGTATTTT. V and J are TRBV2 and TRBJ2-3; 7 bases agree with TRBD2. CDR3 length equals 14 residues. From germline, CDR1 is SNHLY and CDR2 FYNNEI. With 7 bases clipped from V and 5 bases from J, the junction kept 9 bases outside the gene matches.

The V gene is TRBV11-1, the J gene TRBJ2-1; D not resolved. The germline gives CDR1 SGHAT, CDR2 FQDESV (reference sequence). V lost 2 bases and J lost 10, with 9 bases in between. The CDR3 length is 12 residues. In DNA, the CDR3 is TGTGCCAGCAGCTTAATAATAGGGGAGCAGTTCTTC. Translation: CASSLIIGEQFF.

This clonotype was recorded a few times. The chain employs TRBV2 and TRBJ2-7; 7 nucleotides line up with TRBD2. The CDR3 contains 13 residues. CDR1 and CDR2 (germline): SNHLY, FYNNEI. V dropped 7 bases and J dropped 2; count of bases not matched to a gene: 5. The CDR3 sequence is CASKREETYEQYF. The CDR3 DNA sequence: TGTGCCAGCAAACGGGAGGAGACCTACGAGCAGTACTTC.

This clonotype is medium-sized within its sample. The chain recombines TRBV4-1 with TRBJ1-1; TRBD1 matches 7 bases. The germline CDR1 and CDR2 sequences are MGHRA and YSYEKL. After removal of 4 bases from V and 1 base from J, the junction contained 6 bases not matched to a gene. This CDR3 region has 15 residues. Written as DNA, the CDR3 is TGCGCCAGCAGCCCCCTGACAGGGCAGAACACTGAAGCTTTCTTT. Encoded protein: CASSPLTGQNTEAFF.

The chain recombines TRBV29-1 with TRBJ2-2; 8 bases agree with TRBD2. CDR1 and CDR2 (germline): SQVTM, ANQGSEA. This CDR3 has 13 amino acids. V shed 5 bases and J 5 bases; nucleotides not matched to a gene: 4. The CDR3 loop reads CSVSGLVTGELFF. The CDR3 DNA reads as TGCAGCGTTTCGGGACTAGTTACCGGGGAGCTGTTTTTT.

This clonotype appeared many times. CDR3 DNA sequence: TGTGCCAGCAGCCCACAGGACAGGAGCTACGAGCAGTACTTC. Residues: CASSPQDRSYEQYF. The chain joins TRBV28 to TRBJ2-7, with 7 bases identical to TRBD1. This CDR3 is 14 amino acids long. V trimming: 6 bases; J trimming: 3 bases; junction bases outside the gene matches: 8. Germline CDR1 and CDR2: MDHEN and SYDVKM.